The source of this T cell receptor (beta chain) is a study of CD8 T cells in Susac syndrome (dated by TCRdb to the late 2010s). Broadly, across the study: Repertoire sequencing was used to test whether CD8+ T cell activation and differentiation in Susac syndrome was antigen driven. CD8+ T cell repertoire clonality was compared between around eleven healthy donors, approximately 14 Susac syndrome patients and around 16 multiple sclerosis patients.

This clonotype has only one observation. What antigen it recognizes has not been identified. Within one base of it there is no much larger clone, and no base qualities were kept. One read gives only weak evidence. RNA was extracted with the RNeasy kit and about 0.45 to 1 ug was reverse transcribed using random hexamers. The immunoSEQ multiplex PCR assay, which covers 54 Vbeta and 13 Jbeta segments, was used to amplify TCR beta CDR3 regions. To correct PCR amplification bias, a synthetic template baseline was used for both primer optimization and computational correction. Per the original workflow: Reads were annotated to V, D and J genes per IMGT and analyzed with immunoSEQ Analyzer, keeping only productive sequences. Clonality was computed as one minus Shannon entropy normalized by log2 of the number of productive unique sequences. Public and private clones were assessed among the 100 most prevalent clones of each patient and control. A clone was defined as Susac-specific if it was absent from the healthy and MS cohorts, from roughly 980 published viral clones and from other ImmuneACCESS disease sequences. The public sequencing data were trimmed at Q25 with fastp and processed into clonotypes with MiXCR by TCRdb, which kept only in-frame beta chains. Rows matching on CDR3 protein sequence are summarized as one entry with the most common DNA and genes. TCRdb's processing, not the authors', yielded these V and J calls. This sample lists 350,000 to 550,000 distinct CDR3 sequences; about 85% were detected once. Approximately 0.11% of the sample belongs to the ten largest clones.

Peripheral blood CD8+ and CD4+ T cells from healthy donors, Susac syndrome patients and multiple sclerosis patients were profiled using high-throughput TCR beta sequencing. Multiple sclerosis controls were treatment-naive patients with stable or active relapsing-remitting disease fulfilling revised McDonald criteria. Bulk CD8+ and CD4+ T cells were purified by magnetic negative isolation, while CD8+ TEMRA cells were enriched using FACS. Blood was collected in EDTA tubes and processed within 24 hours, with PBMCs isolated through density gradient centrifugation. PBMCs intended for TCR sequencing were cryopreserved in liquid nitrogen and were subsequently thawed in a 37 degrees C water bath. A purity of at least 90% was achieved for sorted or isolated CD4+, CD8+ and CD8+ TEMRA cells. Overall study outcomes, separate from this receptor: The number of individuals in the TCR sequencing and HLA analysis was recognized as being relatively small.

The germline V gene encodes CDR1 SGHAT and CDR2 FQNNGV. V is clipped by 5 bases and J by 3 bases, and the sequence between their germline boundaries is 17 bases long. The CDR3 sequence holds 15 residues, the cysteine and phenylalanine included. Left in the record is the CDR3 DNA by itself, 45 bases read in frame from the first base. This TCR derives from a human donor with multiple sclerosis. The chain is assembled from TRBV11-2 and TRBJ2-7, with the D call tentatively TRBD1 or TRBD2, each fitting 5 bases. Material for sequencing was CD8+ T cells from PBMCs. The bases read TGTGCCAGCAGCGACCCCGGGAAAGGGGACTACGAGCAGTACTTC. It translates to CASSDPGKGDYEQYF.